The entry below gives a single T cell receptor (beta chain) sequence along with its context. No antigen is known for it. The hepatocellular carcinoma nodule was sampled at distinct, geographically separated regions. Patients had early-stage hepatocellular carcinoma, untreated before resection. Profiling relied on immunoSEQ multiplex PCR, and the TCRdb table lists in-frame clones only, not all of them. The table has 6,000 to 8,500 clones, around 50% seen once. These data come from a study of intratumoral heterogeneity in liver cancer. Findings and limits, study-wide: The authors noted under-sampled tumor-infiltrating lymphocyte representation as a limitation. Tumor region a had significantly more unique T-cell expansions than region b.

Germline lookup yields CDR1 SGHNT and CDR2 YYREEE (reference sequence). V shed 1 base and J shed 5 bases, with 6 bases lying between them. This CDR3 region has 12 residues. The sample was tumor tissue, taken before any cancer treatment. The genes are TRBV5-4 and TRBJ1-1; D uncertain. This clonotype was obtained from a man aged 65-85 years with hepatocellular carcinoma. DNA for the CDR3: TGTGCCAGCAGCTTGCCTAGAACTGAAGCTTTCTTT. Encoded protein: CASSLPRTEAFF.